This TCR beta chain was identified during a study of CD8 T cells in ankylosing spondylitis. V was clipped by 0 bases and J by 2 bases, with 12 bases between them. CDR3 size: 16 residues. TCRdb re-derived calls from the 5' RACE reads in MiXCR, one entry per CDR3 protein. Of over 130,000 distinct CDR3 sequences listed, around two fifths were seen once; the top ten hold about 16%. The clonotype originates from a male donor with ankylosing spondylitis. The chain carries TRBV12-3 or TRBV12-4 and TRBJ2-3; D is perhaps TRBD1 (6 bases). What was sequenced was synovial fluid, either unsorted or a sorted T cell fraction (not recorded which). The CDR3 DNA is TGTGCCAGCAGTTTAGCCCGGACAGTCTTCACAGATACGCAGTATTTT. It specifies CASSLARTVFTDTQYF.